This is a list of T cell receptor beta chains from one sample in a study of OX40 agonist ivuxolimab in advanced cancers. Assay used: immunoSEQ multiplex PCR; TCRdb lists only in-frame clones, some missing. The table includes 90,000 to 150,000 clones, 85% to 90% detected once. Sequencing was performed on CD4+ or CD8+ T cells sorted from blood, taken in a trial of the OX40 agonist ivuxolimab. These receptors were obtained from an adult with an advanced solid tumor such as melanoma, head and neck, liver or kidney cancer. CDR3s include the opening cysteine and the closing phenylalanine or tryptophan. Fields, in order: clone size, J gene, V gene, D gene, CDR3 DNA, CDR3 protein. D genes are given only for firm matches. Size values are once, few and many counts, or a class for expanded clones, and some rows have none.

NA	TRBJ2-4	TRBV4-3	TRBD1	TGCGCCAGCAGCCCGAGACAGGGAGACATTCAGTACTTC	CASSPRQGDIQYF
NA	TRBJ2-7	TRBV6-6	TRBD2	TGTGCCAGCAGGTACGGGGGGGAGTACTACGAGCAGTACTTC	CASRYGGEYYEQYF
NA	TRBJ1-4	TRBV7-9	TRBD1	TGTGCCAGCAGCTTTACCGGGACAGGGAACGAAAAACTGTTTTTT	CASSFTGTGNEKLFF
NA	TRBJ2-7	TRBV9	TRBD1	TGTGCCAGCAGCGTTTCCGGACAGGCCACCTCCTACGAGCAGTACTTC	CASSVSGQATSYEQYF
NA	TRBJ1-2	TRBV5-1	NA	TGCGCCAGCAGCTTGTCTGACAGGCCGCACTCATATGGCTACACCTTC	CASSLSDRPHSYGYTF
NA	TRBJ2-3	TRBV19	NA	TGTGCCAGTACCAAATATGGGGGGGGGCTCACAGATACGCAGTATTTT	CASTKYGGGLTDTQYF
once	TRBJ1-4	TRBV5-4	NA	TGTGCCAGCAGCTTACAGGGTAATAATGAAAAACTGTTTTTT	CASSLQGNNEKLFF
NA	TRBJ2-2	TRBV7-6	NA	TGTGCCAGCAGCCCCCCCCGGCCTGAGAACACCGGGGAGCTGTTTTTT	CASSPPRPENTGELFF
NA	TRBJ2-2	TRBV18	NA	TGTGCCAGCTCACCAGTTACGGGCGGGGAGCTGTTTTTT	CASSPVTGGELFF
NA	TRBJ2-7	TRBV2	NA	TGTGCCAGCAGTTTCAGGGTTTACGAGCAGTACTTC	CASSFRVYEQYF
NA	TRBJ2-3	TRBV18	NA	TGTGCCAGCTCACCACCGGGGGCGGATACGCAGTATTTT	CASSPPGADTQYF
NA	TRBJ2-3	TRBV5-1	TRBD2	TGCGCCAGCAGCTTGGGGCTAGCGGGGGACACAGATACGCAGTATTTT	CASSLGLAGDTDTQYF
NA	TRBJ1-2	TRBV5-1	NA	TGCGCCAGCAGCTTGGGTCCGGACCCTAACTATGGCTACACCTTC	CASSLGPDPNYGYTF
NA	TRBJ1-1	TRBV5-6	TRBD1	TGTGCCAGCAGCTACTTCGGGACAGGAGCTGAAGCTTTCTTT	CASSYFGTGAEAFF
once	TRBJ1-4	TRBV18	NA	TGTGCCAGCTCACCCAGCTGGAATGAAAAACTGTTTTTT	CASSPSWNEKLFF
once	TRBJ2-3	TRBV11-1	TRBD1	TGTGCCAGCAGCCCGCGACAGGGGTCGATGCGCGCAGATACGCAGTATTTT	CASSPRQGSMRADTQYF
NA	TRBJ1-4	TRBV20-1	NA	TGCAGTGCGAGGACCGATGAAAAACTGTTTTTT	CSARTDEKLFF
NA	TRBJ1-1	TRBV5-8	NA	TGTGCCAGCAGCTTGGAGGGACGATTGAACACTGAAGCTTTCTTT	CASSLEGRLNTEAFF
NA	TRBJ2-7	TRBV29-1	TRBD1	TGCAGCGTCCCCGGACAGGGGGCCTACGAGCAGTACTTC	CSVPGQGAYEQYF
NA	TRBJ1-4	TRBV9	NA	TGTGCCAGCAGCGTCGAGGGGAATGAAAAACTGTTTTTT	CASSVEGNEKLFF
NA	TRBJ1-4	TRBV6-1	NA	TGTGCCAGCAGTGGAAGTGTCGGGCACGAAAAACTGTTTTTT	CASSGSVGHEKLFF
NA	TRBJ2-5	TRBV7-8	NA	TGTGCCAGCAGGCCCGGGACTTCCCAAGAGACCCAGTACTTC	CASRPGTSQETQYF
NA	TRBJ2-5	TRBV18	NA	TGTGCCAGCTCGCCGCCCAGTACGCAAGAGACCCAGTACTTC	CASSPPSTQETQYF
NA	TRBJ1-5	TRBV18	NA	TGTGCCAGCTCACCCCTGAGGGGGAATCAGCCCCAGCATTTT	CASSPLRGNQPQHF
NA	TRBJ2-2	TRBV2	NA	TGTGCCAGCAGTGAACTGCGTTCGGACACCGGGGAGCTGTTTTTT	CASSELRSDTGELFF
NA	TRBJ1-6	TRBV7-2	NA	TGTGCCAGCAGCGCCCCAGGGCATTCACCTCTCCACTTT	CASSAPGHSPLHF
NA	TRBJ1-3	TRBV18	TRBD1	TGTGCCAGCTCACCCGACAGGGGGCCGGGAAACACCATATATTTT	CASSPDRGPGNTIYF
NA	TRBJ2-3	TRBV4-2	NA	TGTGCCAGCAGCCAAGATAGGCTAACCACAGATACGCAGTATTTT	CASSQDRLTTDTQYF
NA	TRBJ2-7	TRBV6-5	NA	TGTGCCAGCAGTTACGCGAACCGTCACGAGCAGTACTTC	CASSYANRHEQYF
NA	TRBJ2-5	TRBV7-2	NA	TGTGCCAGCAGCCCACAAGAGACCCAGTACTTC	CASSPQETQYF
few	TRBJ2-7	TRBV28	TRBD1	TGTGCCAGCAGACCGACCGTCGGACAGGGGGCTTACGAGCAGTACTTC	CASRPTVGQGAYEQYF
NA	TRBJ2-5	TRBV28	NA	TGTGCCAGCAGTCACGGGGGATACGAAGAGACCCAGTACTTC	CASSHGGYEETQYF
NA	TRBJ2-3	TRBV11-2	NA	TGTGCCAGCAGGGGGGCGCAACGCACAGATACGCAGTATTTT	CASRGAQRTDTQYF
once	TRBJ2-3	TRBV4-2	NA	TGTGCCAGCAGCCAGGTACCCACAGATACGCAGTATTTT	CASSQVPTDTQYF
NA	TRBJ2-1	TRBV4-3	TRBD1	TGCGCCAGCAGCCAAGAGAGGGGGCCCCACAATGAGCAGTTCTTC	CASSQERGPHNEQFF
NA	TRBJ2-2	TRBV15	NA	TGTGCCACCACTGTCGGGTACGAGAACACCGGGGAGCTGTTTTTT	CATTVGYENTGELFF
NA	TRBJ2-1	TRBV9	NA	TGTGCCAGCAGCGTAGTCCCGCGGGGGCGATACAATGAGCAGTTCTTC	CASSVVPRGRYNEQFF
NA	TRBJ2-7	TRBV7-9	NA	TGTGCCAGCAGCCCCAGGAATCCCTACGAGCAGTACTTC	CASSPRNPYEQYF
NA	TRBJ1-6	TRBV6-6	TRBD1	TGTGCCAGCAGTCGAGGACAGGGAGATGGCTCACCCCTCCACTTT	CASSRGQGDGSPLHF
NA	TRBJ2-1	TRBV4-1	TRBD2	TGCGCCAGCAGCCCCAGGACTAGCGGGACCTACAATGAGCAGTTCTTC	CASSPRTSGTYNEQFF
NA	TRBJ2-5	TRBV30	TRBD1	TGTGCCTGGACAGGGGGCAGCGAGACCCAGTACTTC	CAWTGGSETQYF
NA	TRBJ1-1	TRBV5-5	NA	TGTGCCAGCAGCTGGGGCCTTACCGACGGAGCTTTCTTT	CASSWGLTDGAFF
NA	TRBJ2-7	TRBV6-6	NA	TGTGCCAGCAGTTACGGCGGGGTCCTCTCCTACGAGCAGTACTTC	CASSYGGVLSYEQYF
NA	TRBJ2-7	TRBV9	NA	TGTGCCAGCAGCGTAAGGGAAAGCTACGAGCAGTACTTC	CASSVRESYEQYF
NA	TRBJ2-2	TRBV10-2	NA	TGCGCCAGCAGATACGACAGTACGAACACCGGGGAGCTGTTTTTT	CASRYDSTNTGELFF
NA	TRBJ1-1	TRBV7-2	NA	TGTGCCAGCAGCTTAGGTGAGATTGGCGGAGCTTTCTTT	CASSLGEIGGAFF
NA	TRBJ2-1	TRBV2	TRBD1	TGTGCCAGCAGTGTTTCGACAGGGGCCCGCAATGAGCAGTTCTTC	CASSVSTGARNEQFF
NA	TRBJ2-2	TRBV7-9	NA	TGTGCCAGCAGCTTAGCTAGAGACCCATACACCGGGGAGCTGTTTTTT	CASSLARDPYTGELFF
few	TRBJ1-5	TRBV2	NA	TGTGCCAGCATTAAGGAGGGTGGTAGCAATCAGCCCCAGCATTTT	CASIKEGGSNQPQHF
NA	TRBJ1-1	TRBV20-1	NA	TGCAGGGTTGGGGGTCTTGAAGCTTTCTTT	CRVGGLEAFF
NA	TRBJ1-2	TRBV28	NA	TGTGCCAGCAGTTTCTCTTTGGGGGTGGGATATGGCTACACCTTC	CASSFSLGVGYGYTF
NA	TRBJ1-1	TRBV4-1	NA	TGCGCCAGCGGACAGTGGGACACTGAAGCTTTCTTT	CASGQWDTEAFF
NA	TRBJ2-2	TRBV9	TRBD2	TGTGCCAGCAGCGTAACTAGCGGGGTCACCGGGGAGCTGTTTTTT	CASSVTSGVTGELFF
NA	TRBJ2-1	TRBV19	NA	TGTGCCAGTAGTCCCCTTACTAACAATGAGCAGTTCTTC	CASSPLTNNEQFF